A selection of T cell receptor beta chains follows, all from one sample in a study of neurological immune-mediated disorders. TCRdb used MiXCR to reprocess the 5' RACE reads, holding one entry per CDR3 protein. There are tens of thousands of distinct CDR3 sequences in the sample; 3.4% occur only once, and over 3.5% lies in the top ten. The source material was PBMCs. The receptor set was obtained from a man aged 35-49 years with multiple sclerosis. CDR3s include the opening cysteine and the closing phenylalanine or tryptophan. A D gene is named only where the DNA matches it firmly.

D gene | J gene | V gene | CDR3 protein
TRBD2 | TRBJ2-5 | TRBV9 | CASSASGRRETQYF
NA | TRBJ2-1 | TRBV5-5 | CASSLERTARNEQFF
NA | TRBJ2-3 | TRBV5-1 | CASSLTDWTTDTQYF
NA | TRBJ2-1 | TRBV2 | CASKSRSNEQFF
NA | TRBJ1-1 | TRBV12-3/TRBV12-4 | CASSRADGAGFGAFF
NA | TRBJ2-5 | TRBV10-3 | CAINTLVVVETQYF
NA | TRBJ2-7 | TRBV7-6 | CASSPFPRGDYEQYF
TRBD1 | TRBJ2-1 | TRBV14 | CASSRTQGDEQFF
NA | TRBJ1-5 | TRBV3-1 | CASSRGNQPQHF
TRBD2 | TRBJ2-5 | TRBV20-1 | CSARDYRSQETQYF
NA | TRBJ1-2 | TRBV9 | CASSELRGAPTGYTF